Sequencing of this TCR beta chain was carried out in a study of T cells after yellow fever vaccination. Background on the study: Those fractions that held only low numbers of cells were prepared using the SMART-Seq v4 Ultra Low Input RNA kit.

The CDR3 totals 13 residues. The V gene lost 3 bases and the J gene lost 4 bases, with 9 bases spanning the gap. Whole-study findings and limits: Researchers noted that a small share of clonotypes showed up in both CD4 and CD8 compartments. Weaker overall, the secondary response nonetheless peaked faster (day 5 versus 15).

This clonotype was counted many times. Its antigen is currently unknown. The study made its TCR cDNA through 5'RACE template switching. That step introduced a universal primer site along with UMIs. TCRdb passed the 5' RACE reads through MiXCR, listing each CDR3 protein once. Of hundreds of thousands of distinct CDR3 sequences listed, around 3.6% are singletons. The chain carries TRBV12-3 or TRBV12-4 and TRBJ2-5; D call uncertain. The sample in question was PBMCs, obtained on the day of the yellow fever booster vaccination. The TCR sequence derives from a man younger than 35 who received the YFV17D yellow fever vaccine. The CDR3, as DNA: TGTGCCAGCAGTTTTGAAAATCGAGAGACCCAGTACTTC. This translates into CASSFENRETQYF.